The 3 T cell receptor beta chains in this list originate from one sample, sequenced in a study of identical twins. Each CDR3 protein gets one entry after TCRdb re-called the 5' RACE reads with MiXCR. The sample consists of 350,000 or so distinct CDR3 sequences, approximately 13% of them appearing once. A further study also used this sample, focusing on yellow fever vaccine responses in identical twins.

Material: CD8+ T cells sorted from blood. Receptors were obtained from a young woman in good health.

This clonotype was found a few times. The CDR3 sequence: CASSLETSGGPDTQYF. DNA for the CDR3: TGCGCCAGCAGCTTGGAAACTAGCGGGGGACCGGATACGCAGTATTTT. The chain links TRBV5-1 to TRBJ2-3, with 11 bases identical to TRBD2. Germline V gene sequence: CDR1 SGHRS, CDR2 YFSETQ. There are 16 residues in the CDR3. With 0 bases clipped from V and 6 bases from J, the junction kept 6 bases outside the gene matches.

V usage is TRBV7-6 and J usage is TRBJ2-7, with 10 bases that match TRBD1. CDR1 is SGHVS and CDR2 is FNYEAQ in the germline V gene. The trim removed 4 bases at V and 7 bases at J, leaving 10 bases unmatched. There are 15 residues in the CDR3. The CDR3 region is CASSSAGTGAQEQYF. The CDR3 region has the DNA TGTGCCAGCAGCTCAGCCGGGACAGGGGCCCAGGAGCAGTACTTC.

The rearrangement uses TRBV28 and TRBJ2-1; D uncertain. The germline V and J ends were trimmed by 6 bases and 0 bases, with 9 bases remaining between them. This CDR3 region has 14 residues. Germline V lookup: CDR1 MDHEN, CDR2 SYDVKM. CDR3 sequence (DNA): TGTGCCAGCAGGCCAGCCAGCTCCTACAATGAGCAGTTCTTC. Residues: CASRPASSYNEQFF.